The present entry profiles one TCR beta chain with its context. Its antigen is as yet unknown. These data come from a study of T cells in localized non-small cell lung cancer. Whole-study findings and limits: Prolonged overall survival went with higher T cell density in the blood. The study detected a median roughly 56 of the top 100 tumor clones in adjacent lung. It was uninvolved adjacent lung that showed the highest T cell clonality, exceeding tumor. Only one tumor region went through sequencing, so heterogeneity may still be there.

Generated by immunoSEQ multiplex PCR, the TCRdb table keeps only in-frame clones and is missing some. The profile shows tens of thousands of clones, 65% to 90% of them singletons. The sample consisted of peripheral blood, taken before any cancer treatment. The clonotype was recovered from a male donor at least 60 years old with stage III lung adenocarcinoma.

CDR3 loop: CATSRDRRRSYEQYF. CDR3 nucleotide sequence: TGTGCCACCAGCAGAGATCGAAGGAGGTCCTACGAGCAGTACTTC. The V and J genes are TRBV15 and TRBJ2-7; possibly TRBD2 for D (5 bases). Trimming stripped 0 bases from V and 1 base from J, with 10 bases between. Germline V CDR1 and CDR2: LNHNV, YYDKDF (reference sequence). This CDR3 is built from 15 residues.